The source of this T cell receptor beta chain is a study of cytomegalovirus exposure and HLA in healthy donors. Overall study findings and caveats: Some highly shared sequence variants likely arose as a pipeline artifact. TCR beta V- and J-gene trimming, according to a later analysis, was linked to a missense DCLRE1C variant. Earlier analysis yielded a pattern in which most TCR beta V segments were productive about 90% or about 30% of the time.

The PCR ran on 60 Vbeta and 13 Jbeta primers. Data came from immunoSEQ multiplex PCR; TCRdb stores just in-frame clones and leaves some out. The profile shows 150,000 to 200,000 clones, over 80% of them singletons. This CDR3 is built from 12 residues. Trimming left V 4 bases short and J 4 bases short, with 7 bases between. Germline V gene sequence: CDR1 SGHNT, CDR2 YYREEE (reference sequence). This clone was found once. Its target is not known. This TCR came from a middle-aged man in good health and CMV-seronegative. The sequenced sample was PBMCs. This sequence joins TRBV5-4 and TRBJ2-3, with TRBD2 as a possible D gene (5 bases). CDR3 bases: TGTGCCAGCAGCGGAGGAGCAGATACGCAGTATTTT. Amino acids: CASSGGADTQYF.